This T cell receptor beta chain was sequenced for a study of blood T cells in healthy people across ages. It was with a sample-barcoded 5' primer and a J-beta primer mix that a second PCR of roughly 7 to 12 cycles was run. MiXCR was run by TCRdb on the 5' RACE reads, yielding one entry per CDR3 protein. Of some 760,000 distinct CDR3 sequences in the sample, 20% to 25% were seen once. The same sample was also studied in work on T cells of mothers and their children.

Source material: blood. The source of this sequence is a boy younger than 18 in good health.

The CDR3 region has the DNA TGCAGCGTTGTTCTCGTGGACAGGGGTGGCACTGAAGCTTTCTTT. Its translation is CSVVLVDRGGTEAFF. The chain recombines TRBV29-1 with TRBJ1-1; 9 bases are shared with TRBD1. The V gene's germline CDR1 is SQVTM and CDR2 ANQGSEA. The CDR3 is 15 amino acids. With V trimmed by 4 bases and J by 4 bases, 10 bases remained unmatched.